This passage covers 7 T cell receptor beta chains from one sample sequenced in a study of blood T cell repertoires in COVID-19. Profiling relied on immunoSEQ multiplex PCR, and the TCRdb table lists in-frame clones only, not all of them. The profile shows some 74,000 clones, around four fifths of them singletons. Sequencing input: peripheral blood. All receptors derive from a woman aged 80 or over with acute or convalescent COVID-19.

In this sample, this clone turned up many times. This chain joins TRBV7-6 and TRBJ2-3; TRBD2 might be the D (5 bases). Trimming shortened V by 5 bases and J by 9 bases, and 12 bases separated the two germline ends. Germline V lookup: CDR1 SGHVS, CDR2 FNYEAQ. CDR3 length equals 12 residues. The CDR3 sequence: CASSQDSDTQYF. CDR3 nucleotide sequence: TGTGCCAGCAGCCAGGACTCCGACACGCAGTATTTT.

This clone has only a few counts. The J gene is TRBJ1-6, the V gene TRBV28, with a weak D call TRBD1 (5 bases). The germline V gene has CDR1 MDHEN and CDR2 SYDVKM. V lost 4 bases, J lost 7 bases, and 20 bases lay in between. The CDR3 totals 17 residues. The CDR3 DNA follows: TGTGCCAGCAGTTCCCCCAAGGCGGGGGGTAGGAATTCACCCCTCCACTTT. Its protein product is CASSSPKAGGRNSPLHF.

This clone has a handful of counts. This chain joins TRBV7-9 and TRBJ2-1, with D possibly matching TRBD1 (6 bases). Germline V lookup: CDR1 SEHNR, CDR2 FQNEAQ (reference sequence). This CDR3 contains 14 residues. V was pared by 5 bases and J by 9 bases, with 17 bases between. CDR3: CASSIRRTEGEQFF. CDR3 sequence (DNA): TGTGCCAGCAGCATCCGAAGGACAGAGGGTGAGCAGTTCTTC.

The chain couples TRBV4-1 to TRBJ1-2; 8 nucleotides match TRBD1. With V trimmed by 0 bases and J by 7 bases, 4 bases remained unmatched. Germline V gene lookup returns CDR1 MGHRA and CDR2 YSYEKL. CDR3 size: 14 residues. CDR3 DNA: TGCGCCAGCAGCCAAGATCCAGGGGGCTCTGGCTACACCTTC. Protein sequence: CASSQDPGGSGYTF.

The chain has TRBV28 and TRBJ2-7, with TRBD2 matching over 7 bases. The CDR3 consists of 13 residues. V was clipped by 4 bases and J by 5 bases; unmatched bases: 5. Germline V gives CDR1 MDHEN, CDR2 SYDVKM. Here the CDR3 reads CASSSSGSHEQYF. The CDR3 nucleotides are TGTGCCAGCAGTTCTAGCGGAAGTCACGAGCAGTACTTC.

The chain uses TRBV11-2 and TRBJ2-7, with 10 bases matching TRBD1. Trimming cost V 4 bases and J 3 bases; bases outside gene matches: 6. Germline CDR1 SGHAT, CDR2 FQNNGV. The CDR3 is made up of 15 amino acids. The CDR3, as DNA: TGTGCCAGCAGCTATACCGGGACAGGGGACTACGAGCAGTACTTC. The encoded protein is CASSYTGTGDYEQYF.

The rearrangement links TRBV19 to TRBJ2-2, with 9 bases fitting TRBD1. Germline V gene lookup returns CDR1 LNHDA and CDR2 SQIVND (reference sequence). The CDR3 has 16 residues. J lost 4 bases, V lost 3 bases, and 6 bases had no gene match. CDR3 region: CASSIGDRVATGELFF. CDR3 in DNA: TGTGCCAGTAGTATTGGGGACAGGGTGGCCACCGGGGAGCTGTTTTTT.